Listed here are 18 T cell receptor beta chains from one sample, sequenced in a study of breast tumors, draining lymph nodes, adjacent tissues. MiXCR, applied by TCRdb to the multiplex PCR reads, yields one record per CDR3 protein. The sample yields a few hundred thousand distinct CDR3 sequences, nearly 35% seen once. Axillary draining lymph nodes of breast cancer patients supplied the node samples. Material: axillary lymph node tissue. These receptors originate from a female donor with breast cancer. Some clones in this sample may be carry-over from other donors' samples.

This clonotype occurred many times. This rearrangement joins TRBV20-1 to TRBJ2-3; D unresolved. Trimming pared 6 bases from V and 10 bases from J, leaving 5 bases between. The CDR3 runs 8 residues. From germline, CDR1 is DFQATT and CDR2 SNEGSKA (reference sequence). The CDR3 nucleotides are TGCAGTGCCACGCCGCAGTATTTT. It encodes CSATPQYF.

As for this clonotype: A much larger clone differs by one base, so this may be a read error. The chain is built from TRBV18 and TRBJ2-7; D unresolved. The CDR3 sequence is 10 residues long. With 5 bases removed from V and 7 bases from J, the gap between germline ends came to 6 bases. In germline, CDR1 is KGHSH, CDR2 LQKENI. The CDR3 DNA follows: TGTGCCAGCTCATCCGGGGAGCAGTACTTC. It specifies CASSSGEQYF.

At least ten counts were recorded for this clonotype. The V call is TRBV5-7, the J call TRBJ1-2; 7 bases match TRBD1. TRBV5-7 counts as an open reading frame of uncertain function. CDR3 length: 16 residues. V shed 2 bases, J shed 4 bases, and the junction held 11 bases outside the gene matches. CDR3: CASSLKGGPSLYGYTF. For the CDR3, the DNA is TGTGCCAGCAGCTTAAAAGGGGGCCCCTCGCTCTATGGCTACACCTTC.

This clonotype was observed at least ten times. The chain uses TRBV4-2 and TRBJ1-3, with D perhaps TRBD1 (5 bases). This CDR3 has 16 amino acids. Trimming took off 0 bases at V and 0 bases at J, with 9 bases between the two ends. Per germline, CDR1 LGHNA and CDR2 YNFKEQ. DNA for the CDR3: TGTGCCAGCAGCCAAGAGGGGGGGAACTCTGGAAACACCATATATTTT. Amino acids: CASSQEGGNSGNTIYF.

This clonotype was recorded at least ten times. The chain carries TRBV7-9 and TRBJ1-2; D gene ambiguous. Germline V gene data show CDR1 as SEHNR and CDR2 as FQNEAQ (reference sequence). The CDR3 spans 13 residues. Trimming stripped 1 base from V and 8 bases from J, with 11 bases between. The chain's CDR3 is CASSLGTHSGYTF. The CDR3 DNA reads TGTGCCAGCAGCTTAGGTACGCACAGCGGCTACACCTTC.

The V call is TRBV7-2, the J call TRBJ2-6; D may be TRBD1 (5 bases). The CDR3 has 15 residues. Trimming removed 5 bases from V and 4 bases from J, with 12 bases in between. The V gene's germline CDR1 is SGHTA and CDR2 FQGNSA. The chain's CDR3 is CASSLGHPGANVLTF. DNA of the CDR3: TGTGCCAGCAGCCTAGGACATCCCGGGGCCAACGTCCTGACTTTC.

This clonotype was recorded at least ten times. V usage is TRBV14 and J usage is TRBJ2-5; TRBD2 might be the D (5 bases). The V gene's germline CDR1 is SGHDN and CDR2 FVKESK. Deletions cut 5 bases from V and 5 bases from J, with 9 bases between. The CDR3 is made up of 12 amino acids. The CDR3 loop reads CASSSTRETQYF. The CDR3 bases are TGTGCCAGCAGCTCCACTAGGGAGACCCAGTACTTC. The full variable domain, with the rest looked up from reference TRBV14 and TRBJ2-5, is EAGVTQFPSHSVIEKGQTVTLRCDPISGHDNLYWYRRVMGKEIKFLLHFVKESKQDESGMPNNRFLAERTGGTYSTLKVQPAELEDSGVYFCASSSTRETQYFGPGTRLLVL.

In this sample, this clonotype turned up many times. The chain is built from TRBV5-1 and TRBJ2-2; 9 bases fit TRBD1. Germline loops: CDR1 SGHRS, CDR2 YFSETQ. Trimming at V came to 4 bases and at J to 1 base, leaving 5 bases not matched to a gene. This CDR3 is 16 amino acids long. This CDR3 is CASSPGTGQNTGELFF. In DNA form, the CDR3 reads TGCGCCAGCAGCCCCGGGACAGGGCAGAACACCGGGGAGCTGTTTTTT.

The chain links TRBV24-1 to TRBJ2-1; 11 positions agree with TRBD2. Looked up from germline, CDR1 is KGHDR and CDR2 is SFDVKD. The CDR3 is 18 amino acids. Unmatched junction bases numbered 11, after V lost 5 bases and J lost 3 bases. The CDR3 nucleotides are TGTGCCACCAGTGCTCTAGCCCCTAGCGGGGGGTACTACAATGAGCAGTTCTTC. Translation gives CATSALAPSGGYYNEQFF.

This clonotype was seen many times. The chain has TRBV15 and TRBJ1-4, with no clear D. Trimming pared 0 bases from V and 7 bases from J, leaving 15 bases between. Germline loops: CDR1 LNHNV, CDR2 YYDKDF (reference sequence). CDR3 length equals 16 residues. Written as DNA, the CDR3 is TGTGCCACCAGCAGAGATCTTGCTGGGGATGGTGAAAAACTGTTTTTT. This sequence encodes CATSRDLAGDGEKLFF. Based on the CDR3 plus reference TRBV15 and TRBJ1-4, the full variable domain is DAMVIQNPRYQVTQFGKPVTLSCSQTLNHNVMYWYQQKSSQAPKLLFHYYDKDFNNEADTPDNFQSRRPNTSFCFLDIRSPGLGDTAMYLCATSRDLAGDGEKLFFGSGTQLSVL.

This clonotype was recorded many times. The chain is built from TRBV20-1 and TRBJ2-7, with 8 bases fitting TRBD1. Germline CDR1 is DFQATT and CDR2 is SNEGSKA (reference sequence). V lost 6 bases and J lost 0; bases outside the gene matches: 4. The CDR3 loop spans 13 amino acids. The CDR3 region has the DNA TGCAGTGCCGCGGACAGGGTCTCCTACGAGCAGTACTTC. Protein: CSAADRVSYEQYF.

In its sample, this clonotype was seen many times. The gene calls are TRBV5-5 and TRBJ2-7, with D perhaps being TRBD1 or TRBD2 (5 bases each). V lost 1 base to trimming and J lost 2 bases, with 10 bases between them. This CDR3 is built from 14 residues. Germline-derived CDR1 and CDR2 are SGHKS and YYEKEE (reference sequence). DNA for the CDR3: TGTGCCAGCAGCTTGATGAGGGGACCCTACGAGCAGTACTTC. This gives the protein CASSLMRGPYEQYF.

This rearrangement joins TRBV15 to TRBJ2-4, with 7 bases matching TRBD2. Germline V lookup: CDR1 LNHNV, CDR2 YYDKDF (reference sequence). V shed 1 base and J 9 bases; nucleotides not matched to a gene: 9. This CDR3 comprises 15 residues. CDR3 in amino acids: CATSRGFTGLGIQYF. For the CDR3, the DNA is TGTGCCACCAGCAGAGGATTTACAGGACTAGGCATTCAGTACTTC.

A few counts support this clonotype. The rearrangement uses TRBV29-1 and TRBJ2-4; 11 positions match TRBD1. V shed 7 bases, J shed 1 base, and the junction held 3 bases outside the gene matches. The CDR3 runs 14 residues. The germline V gene encodes CDR1 SQVTM and CDR2 ANQGSEA. The CDR3 spells CSGGQGGAKNIQYF. The CDR3 DNA is TGCAGCGGGGGACAGGGGGGGGCCAAAAACATTCAGTACTTC.

At least ten counts were recorded for this clonotype. The chain joins TRBV4-3 to TRBJ2-7; D may be TRBD2 (5 bases). Trimming removed 1 base from V and 1 base from J, with 8 bases in between. Germline V gene data show CDR1 as LGHNA and CDR2 as YSLEER. This CDR3 has 14 amino acids. The DNA for the CDR3 is TGCGCCAGCAGCCAAGCAGAGGGATCCTACGAGCAGTACTTC. It specifies CASSQAEGSYEQYF.

This sequence joins TRBV7-2 and TRBJ2-3, with a weak D call TRBD1 (6 bases). Trimming left V 0 bases short and J 2 bases short, with 9 bases between. Germline values: CDR1 SGHTA, CDR2 FQGNSA. This CDR3 is 15 amino acids long. CDR3 bases: TGTGCCAGCAGCTTAGCGCAGGGGATCACAGATACGCAGTATTTT. Amino acid sequence: CASSLAQGITDTQYF.

This clonotype was seen more than once but under ten times. A much more abundant neighbour one base away suggests this may be a read error. V usage is TRBV12-3 or TRBV12-4 and J usage is TRBJ2-3; D unclear. This CDR3 has 14 amino acids. The V gene lost 3 bases and the J gene lost 4 bases, with 11 bases spanning the gap. In DNA form, the CDR3 reads TGTGCCAGCAGTTTCTCGGCAGGCCCAGATACGCAGTATTTT. This gives the protein CASSFSAGPDTQYF.

This clonotype was picked up many times. V and J are TRBV24-1 and TRBJ2-3, with 7 positions matching TRBD1. The CDR3 extends over 12 amino acids. Germline V CDR1 and CDR2: KGHDR, SFDVKD. The ends lost 7 bases at V and 6 bases at J; junction bases unmatched: 3. The CDR3: CATSRGWDTQYF. In DNA, the CDR3 is TGTGCCACCAGCAGGGGGTGGGATACGCAGTATTTT.